This TCR beta chain derives from a study of control samples from healthy donors and cancer patients. Germline-derived CDR1 and CDR2 are MNHEY and SVGEGT. With V trimmed by 5 bases and J by 3 bases, 13 bases remained unmatched. The CDR3 is made up of 17 amino acids. Clones were sequenced by immunoSEQ multiplex PCR, and TCRdb holds only the in-frame ones, with some missing. The sample consists of roughly 400,000 clones, 75% to 95% of them appearing once. This chain links TRBV6-2 or TRBV6-3 with TRBJ2-1; 7 bases map to TRBD2. The specimen was PBMCs. This receptor was obtained from a man aged 35-49 years with head and neck cancer. This chain's CDR3 is CASSRPLAEGFYNEQFF. The CDR3 DNA reads as TGTGCCAGCAGTAGGCCCCTAGCGGAGGGGTTCTACAATGAGCAGTTCTTC.